This entry describes one T cell receptor (beta chain). These data originate in a study of preoperative IRX-2 immunotherapy in early breast cancer. Produced via immunoSEQ multiplex PCR; TCRdb's table is partial and in-frame only. The sample includes some 19,000 clones, around four fifths seen only once; the top ten take roughly 1.2%. CDR1 SGHNT and CDR2 YENEEA come from the germline V gene. This CDR3 contains 14 residues. V lost 3 bases and J lost 2; bases outside the gene matches: 3. Treatment in this sample: preoperative locoregional IRX-2 cytokine immunotherapy. Patients received preoperative, locoregional IRX-2 cytokine immunotherapy in a phase Ib study.

The TCR comes from a human donor with breast cancer. Source: lymph node tissue, taken after IRX-2 immunotherapy. The chain uses TRBV11-3 and TRBJ1-1; 7 bases match TRBD1. DNA of the CDR3: TGTGCCAGCAGCTTTGACAGGGCCAACACTGAAGCTTTCTTT. Amino acids: CASSFDRANTEAFF. Full variable domain (rest looked up from reference TRBV11-3 and TRBJ1-1): EAGVVQSPRYKIIEKKQPVAFWCNPISGHNTLYWYLQNLGQGPELLIRYENEEAVDDSQLPKDRFSAERLKGVDSTLKIQPAELGDSAVYLCASSFDRANTEAFFGQGTRLTVV.